Listed below are T cell receptor beta chains from one sample, sequenced in a study of glioma-infiltrating T cells after dendritic cell vaccination. TCRdb's table, derived via immunoSEQ multiplex PCR, lists solely in-frame clones and lacks some. This sample has tens of thousands of clones, with over 75% found just once. Source: blood, taken before dendritic cell vaccination. Receptors originate from a human donor with glioblastoma. Each CDR3 is given with its conserved first and last residue. The D gene is left open where the match is weak. Size tells how often a clone was seen (once, few, many) or the class of an expanded clone, and some rows leave it out.

-	-	TRBV28	16	TRBJ2-5	TGTGCCAGCAGTTTCTCCCCGACAGATAGAAAAGAGACCCAGTACTTC	CASSFSPTDRKETQYF
TRBD2	-	TRBV7-6	19	TRBJ2-7	TGTGCCAGCAGCTTTCGGACCGGGACTAGCGGGGGGCCTGCCTACGAGCAGTACTTC	CASSFRTGTSGGPAYEQYF
TRBD1	-	TRBV30	15	TRBJ1-3	TGTGCCTGGAGAAAGGACAGGGTCTCTGGAAACACCATATATTTT	CAWRKDRVSGNTIYF
-	-	TRBV19	14	TRBJ2-1	TGTGCCAGTAAAAGCGGGTACCCCTACAATGAGCAGTTCTTC	CASKSGYPYNEQFF
TRBD1	-	TRBV30	15	TRBJ2-7	TGTGCCTGGAGTCAGACCGGGACAGGGGGCAGGGAGCAGTACTTC	CAWSQTGTGGREQYF
TRBD1	-	TRBV18	15	TRBJ2-2	TGTGCCAGCTCACGGGACAGGGAAATTGCAGGGGAGCTGTTTTTT	CASSRDREIAGELFF
TRBD2	-	TRBV6-4	14	TRBJ2-3	TGTGCCAGCAGTGACTCGGGGGGGGCAGATACGCAGTATTTT	CASSDSGGADTQYF
TRBD2	-	TRBV19	13	TRBJ2-7	TGTGCCAGTATGGGACTAGAGGCCTACGAGCAGTACTTC	CASMGLEAYEQYF
-	-	TRBV7-2	14	TRBJ1-2	TGTGCCAGCAAGGTTTATGGACAGAACTATGGCTACACCTTC	CASKVYGQNYGYTF
-	-	TRBV5-4	13	TRBJ2-1	TGTGCCAGCAGCCCCCCTGAGGAGGGTGAGCAGTTCTTC	CASSPPEEGEQFF
TRBD1	once	TRBV5-1	14	TRBJ2-7	TGCGCCAGCAGCGGGGGACAGGGGGCCCACGAGCAGTACTTC	CASSGGQGAHEQYF
-	-	TRBV14	15	TRBJ2-7	TGTGCCAGCAGCCCTTCGGTAGTACCAACCTACGAGCAGTACTTC	CASSPSVVPTYEQYF
-	-	TRBV7-2	14	TRBJ1-2	TGTGCCAGCAGCTTAACGTTGGACTTCTATGGCTACACCTTC	CASSLTLDFYGYTF
TRBD2	once	TRBV6-6	13	TRBJ2-5	TGTGCCAGCAGTTACTCGCGGGGGGAGACCCAGTACTTC	CASSYSRGETQYF
-	once	TRBV5-1	13	TRBJ2-7	TGCGCCAGCAGCTTGGAGGGGGTCAGGGAGCAGTACTTC	CASSLEGVREQYF
-	-	TRBV9	14	TRBJ1-5	TGTGCCAGCAGCGTAGGAGGAGGAGAAGGGCCCCAGCATTTT	CASSVGGGEGPQHF
TRBD1	-	TRBV7-9	14	TRBJ1-2	TGTGCCAGCAGCTTAGCCGGACAGGGCTATGGCTACACCTTC	CASSLAGQGYGYTF
-	-	TRBV10-1	14	TRBJ1-4	TGCGCCAGCAGGGCCGGGAGAACTAATGAAAAACTGTTTTTT	CASRAGRTNEKLFF
-	-	TRBV4-1	19	TRBJ1-1	TGCGCCAGCAGCCAAGGGGGAGGGCGTTTCGGGGTTAAGAACACTGAAGCTTTCTTT	CASSQGGGRFGVKNTEAFF
TRBD2	-	TRBV5-1	18	TRBJ2-1	TGCGCCAGCAGCTTGGCCTCTAGCGGGACATCCTCCTACAATGAGCAGTTCTTC	CASSLASSGTSSYNEQFF
-	-	TRBV10-3	13	TRBJ1-5	TGTGCCATCAGTGGGACAGAACATCAGCCCCAGCATTTT	CAISGTEHQPQHF